One sample yielded the 6 T cell receptor beta chains listed below, sequenced in a study of OX40 agonist ivuxolimab in advanced cancers. Measured with immunoSEQ multiplex PCR; TCRdb has only the in-frame clones, and not every one. The sample carries tens of thousands of clones, 85% to 90% recorded once. Sample: CD4+ or CD8+ T cells sorted from blood, taken in a trial of the OX40 agonist ivuxolimab. Receptors were obtained from an adult with an advanced solid tumor such as melanoma, head and neck, liver or kidney cancer.

This chain joins TRBV6-5 and TRBJ1-1, with 7 bases that match TRBD1. Per the germline V gene, CDR1 is MNHEY and CDR2 is SVGAGI. The CDR3 has 14 residues. Unmatched junction bases numbered 17, after V lost 8 bases and J lost 11 bases. This CDR3 is CASFVGWGQSKAFF. The CDR3 DNA is TGTGCCAGCTTCGTAGGATGGGGACAGTCGAAGGCTTTCTTT.

DNA of the CDR3: TGTGCCAGTAGTATTTACAGCTATTCCACAGATACGCAGTATTTT. Protein product: CASSIYSYSTDTQYF. This chain uses TRBV19 with TRBJ2-3; no definite D call. Between the trimmed V and J ends, which lost 3 bases and 2 bases, there was a span of 12 bases. Germline CDR1 LNHDA, CDR2 SQIVND (reference sequence). This CDR3 is 15 amino acids long.

The chain carries TRBV29-1 and TRBJ1-2; D remains unclear. CDR3 length: 18 residues. Germline V lookup: CDR1 SQVTM, CDR2 ANQGSEA. Deletions cut 1 base from V and 8 bases from J, with 29 bases between. The CDR3, as DNA: TGCAGCGTTGAAGCCCCACCCGTTGACCGACGAGCCCACTGGGGCTACACCTTC. Protein product: CSVEAPPVDRRAHWGYTF.

This clone was counted a single time. The chain combines TRBV28 with TRBJ2-7; 10 nucleotides match TRBD1. Germline trimming cut 3 bases from V and 3 bases from J; bases unmatched to any gene: 2. The CDR3 extends over 14 amino acids. Germline CDR1 reads MDHEN; CDR2 reads SYDVKM. The CDR3 region has the DNA TGTGCCAGCAGTTTTGGACAGGGGGTCTACGAGCAGTACTTC. Translation gives CASSFGQGVYEQYF. The variable domain in full, completed from reference TRBV28 and TRBJ2-7, reads DVKVTQSSRYLVKRTGEKVFLECVQDMDHENMFWYRQDPGLGLRLIYFSYDVKMKEKGDIPEGYSVSREKKERFSLILESASTNQTSMYLCASSFGQGVYEQYFGPGTRLTVT.

V gene TRBV6-5 combines with J gene TRBJ1-1; D is uncertain. Per germline, CDR1 MNHEY and CDR2 SVGAGI. V lost 7 bases and J lost 4, with 16 bases in between. The length of the CDR3 is 14 residues. The CDR3 is CASTLDPKGTEAFF. CDR3 DNA sequence: TGTGCCAGCACCTTGGACCCGAAGGGCACTGAAGCTTTCTTT.

The rearrangement links TRBV15 to TRBJ1-6, with D unclear. The CDR3 sequence is 19 residues long. Between the trimmed V and J ends, which lost 6 bases and 2 bases, there was a span of 23 bases. Germline V gene sequence: CDR1 LNHNV, CDR2 YYDKDF (reference sequence). Here the CDR3 DNA reads TGTGCCACCAGTGGCTCCCAGCTGTGGCAAACTCCCTATAATTCACCCCTCCACTTT. Amino acids: CATSGSQLWQTPYNSPLHF.